A single sample is the source of the 14 T cell receptor beta chains below, sequenced in a study of T cell responses to AZD1222 COVID-19 vaccine. Data came from immunoSEQ multiplex PCR; TCRdb stores just in-frame clones and leaves some out. The sample consists of 100,000 to 120,000 clones, around 92% of them appearing once. The source material was peripheral blood, sampled on day 0 of AZD1222 vaccination. The receptors originated from an adult in good health.

V is TRBV6-6 and J is TRBJ1-3; 7 nucleotides align to TRBD1. J gave up 0 bases and V 6 bases, and 8 bases lay outside the gene matches. This CDR3 contains 16 residues. Per germline, CDR1 MNHNY and CDR2 SVGAGI (reference sequence). The DNA for the CDR3 is TGTGCCAGCAGCTCCGGGACAGTCGTCTCTGGAAACACCATATATTTT. This sequence encodes CASSSGTVVSGNTIYF.

The J gene is TRBJ1-3, the V gene TRBV11-2; 7 nucleotides line up with TRBD1. After removal of 5 bases from V and 0 bases from J, the junction contained 10 bases not matched to a gene. CDR3 size: 17 residues. CDR1 SGHAT and CDR2 FQNNGV come from the germline V gene. The DNA of the CDR3 is TGTGCCAGCAGCCCTTGGACAGGCGGACTCTCTGGAAACACCATATATTTT. This translates into CASSPWTGGLSGNTIYF.

The chain uses TRBV28 and TRBJ1-4; the D is unclear. V lost 2 bases and J 6 bases, leaving 10 bases between the germline ends. In germline, CDR1 is MDHEN, CDR2 SYDVKM. The CDR3 totals 14 residues. The CDR3 DNA sequence: TGTGCCAGCAGTTTAGGTCCCACTTATGAAAAACTGTTTTTT. This gives the protein CASSLGPTYEKLFF. The full variable domain, rest sourced from reference TRBV28 and TRBJ1-4, is DVKVTQSSRYLVKRTGEKVFLECVQDMDHENMFWYRQDPGLGLRLIYFSYDVKMKEKGDIPEGYSVSREKKERFSLILESASTNQTSMYLCASSLGPTYEKLFFGSGTQLSVL.

This clone was seen a handful of times. Other nucleotide sequences from this sample produce the same CDR3. V gene TRBV7-2 combines with J gene TRBJ1-5, with D unclear. The germline gives CDR1 SGHTA, CDR2 FQGNSA. The CDR3 is 13 amino acids. V was cut by 6 bases and J by 0 bases, with 6 bases left in between. This chain's CDR3 is CASSPYSNQPQHF. As DNA, the CDR3 is TGTGCCAGCAGTCCCTATAGCAATCAGCCCCAGCATTTT.

This clone has just one count. The chain carries TRBV28 and TRBJ1-5, with 7 nucleotides matching TRBD1. With V trimmed by 3 bases and J by 4 bases, 12 bases remained unmatched. The CDR3 covers 17 residues. CDR1 and CDR2 from the germline V gene are MDHEN and SYDVKM. The CDR3 DNA follows: TGTGCCAGCAGTTTGAGGGACAGAGGGGGCGAGAATCAGCCCCAGCATTTT. Translated: CASSLRDRGGENQPQHF.

The chain carries TRBV11-3 and TRBJ2-7, with D possibly matching TRBD2 (6 bases). Per the germline V gene, CDR1 is SGHNT and CDR2 is YENEEA. V lost 0 bases to trimming and J lost 0 bases, with 24 bases between them. The CDR3 has 20 residues. The CDR3 loop is CASSLELGRGPPKSSYEQYF. Here the CDR3 DNA reads TGTGCCAGCAGCTTAGAATTGGGGCGGGGTCCCCCAAAGAGCTCCTACGAGCAGTACTTC.

The chain is built from TRBV7-9 and TRBJ1-2, with D maybe TRBD1 (6 bases). This CDR3 spans 14 amino acids. V was cut by 6 bases and J by 2 bases, with 13 bases left in between. Per germline, CDR1 SEHNR and CDR2 FQNEAQ (reference sequence). The CDR3 protein is CASRGRTANYGYTF. Written as DNA, the CDR3 is TGTGCCAGCAGGGGGAGGACAGCGAACTATGGCTACACCTTC.

The gene calls are TRBV5-4 and TRBJ1-6; D is unclear. V lost 5 bases and J lost 10, with 13 bases in between. This CDR3 region has 13 residues. Germline assignment: CDR1 SGHNT and CDR2 YYREEE (reference sequence). The CDR3 coding sequence is TGTGCCAGCAGGCGCGACCCTTTATCACCCCTCCACTTT. It specifies CASRRDPLSPLHF.

DNA of the CDR3: TGCGCCAGCAGCTTGGCCGGCGAAAAACTGTTTTTT. Residues: CASSLAGEKLFF. This chain connects TRBV4-1 to TRBJ1-4; no clear D gene. CDR3 size: 12 residues. In germline, CDR1 is MGHRA, CDR2 YSYEKL. Deletions cut 5 bases from V and 8 bases from J, with 9 bases between.

J is TRBJ1-5 and V is TRBV5-5; TRBD1 agrees at 7 bases. Per germline, CDR1 SGHKS and CDR2 YYEKEE (reference sequence). This CDR3 has 17 residues. V shed 4 bases and J 1 base; nucleotides not matched to a gene: 11. The CDR3 sequence is CASSPLTGRLSNQPQHF. DNA of the CDR3: TGTGCCAGCAGCCCCTTGACAGGGCGTTTGAGCAATCAGCCCCAGCATTTT.

This sequence joins TRBV5-1 and TRBJ1-1; a weak D match, TRBD1 (6 bases). The CDR3 length is 14 residues. Trimming stripped 4 bases from V and 0 bases from J, with 10 bases between. Germline lookup yields CDR1 SGHRS and CDR2 YFSETQ. The CDR3 sequence: CASSGGDMNTEAFF. CDR3 DNA: TGCGCCAGCAGCGGAGGGGACATGAACACTGAAGCTTTCTTT.

The rearrangement links TRBV19 to TRBJ2-5; D is ambiguous. Germline values: CDR1 LNHDA, CDR2 SQIVND (reference sequence). The CDR3 totals 12 residues. Trimming removed 4 bases at V and 7 bases at J, with 10 bases between. The CDR3 is CASSTGWGTQYF. The DNA for the CDR3 is TGTGCCAGTAGTACAGGTTGGGGGACCCAGTACTTC.

The chain links TRBV9 to TRBJ2-1, with TRBD1 matching over 7 bases. Germline values: CDR1 SGDLS, CDR2 YYNGEE. CDR3 length equals 15 residues. The V segment lost 4 bases and the J segment 3 bases; nucleotides outside the gene matches: 7. DNA for the CDR3: TGTGCCAGCAGCCCAGGGGGTAGGGTCTACAATGAGCAGTTCTTC. Its protein product is CASSPGGRVYNEQFF.

V and J are TRBV19 and TRBJ1-4, with 7 bases fitting TRBD1. The length of the CDR3 is 14 residues. Germline CDR1 and CDR2: LNHDA and SQIVND (reference sequence). With V trimmed by 5 bases and J by 8 bases, 8 bases remained unmatched. The CDR3 DNA sequence: TGTGCCAGTAGTCCCCAGACAGGGTACGAAAAACTGTTTTTT. It encodes CASSPQTGYEKLFF.